A single sample gave rise to the 22 T cell receptor beta chains below, sequenced in a study of blood T cell repertoires in COVID-19. The data were produced by immunoSEQ multiplex PCR, yet TCRdb's version contains in-frame clones alone and is incomplete. The sample lists 23,000 or so clones, 90% to 95% occurring once. The sample taken for sequencing was peripheral blood. Receptors were obtained from a woman between 45 and 60 years old with active COVID-19.

J is TRBJ2-5 and V is TRBV28; D gene uncertain. The V and J ends lost 5 bases and 1 base respectively, with 8 bases between them. Germline loops: CDR1 MDHEN, CDR2 SYDVKM. The CDR3 totals 13 residues. This CDR3 is CASSRGVQETQYF. CDR3 DNA: TGTGCCAGCAGTAGAGGAGTCCAAGAGACCCAGTACTTC.

The chain couples TRBV5-1 to TRBJ1-1, with unresolved D. The V end lost 1 base, the J end lost 0 bases, and 7 bases lay between the germline ends. CDR3 length: 14 amino acids. The germline CDR1 and CDR2 sequences are SGHRS and YFSETQ. CDR3 amino acids: CASSLSFLNTEAFF. CDR3 in DNA: TGCGCCAGCAGCTTGTCCTTCTTGAACACTGAAGCTTTCTTT. The entire variable domain, with the rest obtained from reference TRBV5-1 and TRBJ1-1, is as follows: KAGVTQTPRYLIKTRGQQVTLSCSPISGHRSVSWYQQTPGQGLQFLFEYFSETQRNKGNFPGRFSGRQFSNSRSEMNVSTLELGDSALYLCASSLSFLNTEAFFGQGTRLTVV.

CDR3 amino acids: CSASIPGGGGQPQHF. The CDR3 DNA follows: TGCAGTGCTAGTATACCGGGGGGGGGAGGACAGCCCCAGCATTTT. The rearrangement uses TRBV20-1 and TRBJ1-5; D may be TRBD1 (5 bases). The CDR3 covers 15 residues. The V gene lost 3 bases and the J gene lost 7 bases, with 19 bases spanning the gap. The germline V gene has CDR1 DFQATT and CDR2 SNEGSKA (reference sequence).

In nucleotides, the CDR3 is TGTGCCAGCAGATCCAAGGGGCAATATAATGAAAAACTGTTTTTT. Amino acid sequence: CASRSKGQYNEKLFF. The rearrangement links TRBV2 to TRBJ1-4, with D perhaps TRBD1 (5 bases). The CDR3 totals 15 residues. Trimming stripped 6 bases from V and 4 bases from J, with 15 bases between. Germline values: CDR1 SNHLY, CDR2 FYNNEI.

The chain has TRBV14 and TRBJ1-1, with D hard to call. Germline-derived CDR1 and CDR2 are SGHDN and FVKESK. This CDR3 is 15 amino acids long. V lost 1 base to trimming and J lost 0 bases, with 9 bases between them. The CDR3 loop reads CASSQVGGLNTEAFF. The CDR3 DNA is TGTGCCAGCAGCCAAGTTGGCGGATTGAACACTGAAGCTTTCTTT.

The chain couples TRBV3-1 (or the pseudogene TRBV3-2) to TRBJ2-5, with 8 bases matching TRBD1. Germline V gene sequence: CDR1 LGHDT, CDR2 YNNKEL (reference sequence). Trimming cost V 3 bases and J 3 bases; bases outside gene matches: 6. This CDR3 region has 15 residues. Here the CDR3 reads CASSHHLDREETQYF. CDR3 nucleotide sequence: TGTGCCAGCAGCCACCACTTGGACAGGGAAGAGACCCAGTACTTC.

The chain carries TRBV15 and TRBJ2-5; tentative D call: TRBD1 (8 bases). CDR3 length: 16 residues. V gave up 3 bases and J gave up 3 bases, with 17 bases separating them. From germline, CDR1 is LNHNV and CDR2 YYDKDF (reference sequence). The CDR3 loop is CATSRADRAGEETQYF. For the CDR3, the DNA is TGTGCCACCAGCAGGGCGGACAGGGCGGGGGAAGAGACCCAGTACTTC.

The chain combines TRBV29-1 with TRBJ2-5, with D possibly matching TRBD2 (6 bases). V was cut by 6 bases and J by 4 bases, with 18 bases left in between. The CDR3 spans 14 residues. The germline V gene encodes CDR1 SQVTM and CDR2 ANQGSEA. In nucleotides, the CDR3 is TGCAGCGTCCGTGGAGGGGTGCTTGGAGAGACCCAGTACTTC. Its protein product is CSVRGGVLGETQYF.

The V gene is TRBV10-3, the J gene TRBJ1-4, with unresolved D. V was cut by 6 bases and J by 5 bases, with 10 bases left in between. The CDR3 sequence is 13 residues long. Germline V lookup: CDR1 ENHRY, CDR2 SYGVKD. The CDR3 region has the DNA TGTGCCATCAGCAGTCGAGCGAATGAAAAACTGTTTTTT. Protein sequence: CAISSRANEKLFF.

The rearrangement links TRBV14 to TRBJ2-7; 7 nucleotides match TRBD2. The J segment lost 4 bases and the V segment lost 4 bases, leaving 10 bases of the junction unmatched. CDR1 is SGHDN, CDR2 FVKESK, per germline. This CDR3 is 15 amino acids long. CDR3 in amino acids: CASSRTPGLQYEQYF. CDR3 nucleotide sequence: TGTGCCAGCAGCCGAACACCGGGACTACAATACGAGCAGTACTTC.

This sequence joins TRBV7-8 and TRBJ1-2, with TRBD1 matching 8 bases. The V gene's germline CDR1 is SGHVS and CDR2 FQNEAQ. The CDR3 totals 18 residues. Trimming cost V 5 bases and J 4 bases; bases outside gene matches: 18. In DNA, the CDR3 is TGTGCCAGCAGCCCCATTAGGCTTGACAGGGGCACCCTCTATGGCTACACCTTC. As protein: CASSPIRLDRGTLYGYTF. The full variable domain, with the rest looked up from reference TRBV7-8 and TRBJ1-2, is GAGVSQSPRYKVAKRGQDVALRCDPISGHVSLFWYQQALGQGPEFLTYFQNEAQLDKSGLPSDRFFAERPEGSVSTLKIQRTQQEDSAVYLCASSPIRLDRGTLYGYTFGSGTRLTVV.

The chain couples TRBV5-1 to TRBJ2-5, with 10 bases matching TRBD2. CDR1 and CDR2 (germline): SGHRS, YFSETQ. V was clipped by 4 bases and J by 1 base; unmatched bases: 4. The CDR3 extends over 15 amino acids. Written as DNA, the CDR3 is TGCGCCAGCAGCAGACTAGCGGGCCTCCAAGAGACCCAGTACTTC. It codes for CASSRLAGLQETQYF.

This clone was picked up one time. The CDR3 DNA reads as TGTGCCAGCAGCGGCGGCGGTTACATGAACACTGAAGCTTTCTTT. Translated, it gives CASSGGGYMNTEAFF. The rearrangement links TRBV14 to TRBJ1-1, with D unclear. Trimming pared 5 bases from V and 0 bases from J, leaving 13 bases between. The CDR3 contains 15 residues. Germline CDR1 reads SGHDN; CDR2 reads FVKESK.

The chain links TRBV2 to TRBJ2-1, with a possible D match to TRBD1 (5 bases). V was clipped by 4 bases and J by 8 bases, with 9 bases between them. Germline V lookup: CDR1 SNHLY, CDR2 FYNNEI. The CDR3 extends over 12 amino acids. This chain's CDR3 is CASSGQGHEQFF. The CDR3 DNA follows: TGTGCCAGCAGTGGGCAGGGCCATGAGCAGTTCTTC.

V usage is TRBV28 and J usage is TRBJ2-7; D remains ambiguous. Germline-derived CDR1 and CDR2 are MDHEN and SYDVKM. Trimming took 3 bases from V and 2 from J, leaving 2 bases between them. CDR3 size: 11 residues. CDR3 DNA: TGTGCCAGCAGTTTCGCCTACGAGCAGTACTTC. Translated: CASSFAYEQYF. Based on the CDR3 plus reference TRBV28 and TRBJ2-7, the full variable domain is DVKVTQSSRYLVKRTGEKVFLECVQDMDHENMFWYRQDPGLGLRLIYFSYDVKMKEKGDIPEGYSVSREKKERFSLILESASTNQTSMYLCASSFAYEQYFGPGTRLTVT.

The V call is TRBV9, the J call TRBJ2-1; D ambiguous. CDR3 length: 15 amino acids. V lost 0 bases, J lost 3 bases, and 10 bases lay in between. Germline-derived CDR1 and CDR2 are SGDLS and YYNGEE. This chain's CDR3 is CASSVGHLSYNEQFF. The CDR3 coding sequence is TGTGCCAGCAGCGTAGGTCATCTTAGCTACAATGAGCAGTTCTTC. Variable domain in full (rest from reference TRBV9 and TRBJ2-1): DSGVTQTPKHLITATGQRVTLRCSPRSGDLSVYWYQQSLDQGLQFLIQYYNGEERAKGNILERFSAQQFPDLHSELNLSSLELGDSALYFCASSVGHLSYNEQFFGPGTRLTVL.

The genes are TRBV11-3 and TRBJ2-6, with a possible D match to TRBD1 (6 bases). The V gene lost 1 base and the J gene lost 4 bases, with 8 bases spanning the gap. The CDR3 loop spans 15 amino acids. Germline loops: CDR1 SGHNT, CDR2 YENEEA. The CDR3 region has the DNA TGTGCCAGCAGCTTAGGGGGGCCAGGGGCCAACGTCCTGACTTTC. It codes for CASSLGGPGANVLTF.

The rearrangement links TRBV10-1 to TRBJ2-1; D is unresolved. Germline CDR1 WNHNN, CDR2 SYGVQD (reference sequence). Between the trimmed V and J ends, which lost 0 bases and 9 bases, there was a span of 9 bases. The CDR3 consists of 13 residues. The CDR3 nucleotides are TGCGCCAGCAGTGAGTCGTACGTCGGTGAGCAGTTCTTC. Translated, it gives CASSESYVGEQFF.

The V gene is TRBV6-1, the J gene TRBJ1-2; no clear D. The CDR3 has 16 amino acids. Trimming stripped 1 base from V and 0 bases from J, with 12 bases between. CDR1 and CDR2 (germline): MNHNS, SASEGT. CDR3 DNA: TGTGCCAGCAGTGAAGATCCCCCTGTTTCTAACTATGGCTACACCTTC. Amino acid sequence: CASSEDPPVSNYGYTF.

The J gene is TRBJ2-7, the V gene TRBV5-5; 12 bases match TRBD2. This CDR3 has 15 amino acids. The junction had 2 bases not matched to a gene; V was cut back by 0 bases and J by 4 bases. The germline V gene encodes CDR1 SGHKS and CDR2 YYEKEE (reference sequence). CDR3 protein: CASSLGLAGVYEQYF. The CDR3 coding sequence is TGTGCCAGCAGCTTGGGACTAGCGGGAGTATACGAGCAGTACTTC.

The chain links TRBV5-1 to TRBJ1-6, with D possibly being TRBD1 (6 bases). Germline CDR1 reads SGHRS; CDR2 reads YFSETQ. The V end was cut by 0 bases, the J end by 9 bases, with 16 bases between. This CDR3 has 16 amino acids. The DNA of the CDR3 is TGCGCCAGCAGCTTGGGCCCAGGGGCCCTCAGTTCACCCCTCCACTTT. Its translation: CASSLGPGALSSPLHF.

The J gene is TRBJ2-1, the V gene TRBV3-1 (or the pseudogene TRBV3-2); maybe TRBD2 (6 bases). From germline, CDR1 is LGHDT and CDR2 YNNKEL (reference sequence). The V and J ends lost 2 bases and 4 bases respectively, with 9 bases between them. The CDR3 is 14 amino acids. CDR3 sequence reads: CASSQTGTYNEQFF. CDR3 bases: TGTGCCAGCAGCCAAACCGGGACTTACAATGAGCAGTTCTTC.